These T cell receptor beta chains were read from a single sample in a study of radiotherapy plus CTLA-4 blockade in lung cancer. Sequencing used immunoSEQ multiplex PCR; TCRdb keeps in-frame clones, though not all of them. The sample shows about 73,000 clones, roughly 87% of them seen only once. The sequencing here drew on peripheral blood, taken from a patient treated with radiotherapy plus ipilimumab. All receptors come from a human donor with non-small cell lung cancer that progressed on radiotherapy plus ipilimumab. Each CDR3 is given with its conserved first and last residue. The D gene is left open where the match is weak.

CDR3 protein: CASRGTNGYTF
J gene: TRBJ1-2
D gene: NA
V gene: TRBV6-5

CDR3 protein: CASSWQPGDTEAFF
J gene: TRBJ1-1
D gene: NA
V gene: TRBV5-1

CDR3 protein: CASRPVRGGEDYNEQFF
J gene: TRBJ2-1
D gene: TRBD2
V gene: TRBV27

CDR3 protein: CASSSAPGQASNTEAFF
J gene: TRBJ1-1
D gene: TRBD1
V gene: TRBV5-1

CDR3 protein: CASSLGFGNTDTQYF
J gene: TRBJ2-3
D gene: NA
V gene: TRBV5-1

CDR3 protein: CASSWDGGPHQPQHF
J gene: TRBJ1-5
D gene: NA
V gene: TRBV27

CDR3 protein: CASSFEAGVKDEQFF
J gene: TRBJ2-1
D gene: TRBD2
V gene: TRBV28

CDR3 protein: CASSSPTTGVSYEQYF
J gene: TRBJ2-7
D gene: TRBD1
V gene: TRBV6-6

CDR3 protein: CASSLKGRGYTF
J gene: TRBJ1-2
D gene: NA
V gene: TRBV7-2

CDR3 protein: CAWSVRGAGGYTF
J gene: TRBJ1-2
D gene: NA
V gene: TRBV30

CDR3 protein: CASSLGRDYGYTF
J gene: TRBJ1-2
D gene: NA
V gene: TRBV7-6

CDR3 protein: CASTLSGTGGYEQYF
J gene: TRBJ2-7
D gene: TRBD1
V gene: TRBV6-5

CDR3 protein: CASRTGVMNTEAFF
J gene: TRBJ1-1
D gene: NA
V gene: TRBV27

CDR3 protein: CASSQTGSEAFF
J gene: TRBJ1-1
D gene: NA
V gene: TRBV5-1

CDR3 protein: CASRGPLYYGYTF
J gene: TRBJ1-2
D gene: NA
V gene: TRBV6-1

CDR3 protein: CASSLASGGGVGYGYTF
J gene: TRBJ1-2
D gene: TRBD1
V gene: TRBV5-1

CDR3 protein: CASSYSGLLNQPQHF
J gene: TRBJ1-5
D gene: NA
V gene: TRBV6-5

CDR3 protein: CASSFRRINYNEQFF
J gene: TRBJ2-1
D gene: NA
V gene: TRBV5-1

CDR3 protein: CASSEGWTGTLLLNF
J gene: TRBJ2-7
D gene: TRBD1
V gene: TRBV5-6

CDR3 protein: CSALKSDTGELFF
J gene: TRBJ2-2
D gene: NA
V gene: TRBV29-1

CDR3 protein: CASSQEGGISGNTIYF
J gene: TRBJ1-3
D gene: NA
V gene: TRBV4-2

CDR3 protein: CASSYETGTKAFF
J gene: TRBJ1-1
D gene: TRBD1
V gene: TRBV6-6

CDR3 protein: CAWSVAVQETQYF
J gene: TRBJ2-5
D gene: NA
V gene: TRBV30

CDR3 protein: CASSDGPGGASYEQYF
J gene: TRBJ2-7
D gene: NA
V gene: TRBV6-1

CDR3 protein: CASSEADYGYTF
J gene: TRBJ1-2
D gene: NA
V gene: TRBV19

CDR3 protein: CASSRGTLKDTQYF
J gene: TRBJ2-3
D gene: NA
V gene: TRBV5-1